This entry features one T cell receptor (beta chain) sequence. Its matching antigen is unknown. The germline gives CDR1 SNHLY, CDR2 FYNNEI. The CDR3 is made up of 13 amino acids. The V end was cut by 7 bases, the J end by 0 bases, with 9 bases between. The data derive from a study of cytomegalovirus exposure and HLA in healthy donors. Across the whole study: Unique TCRs from HLA-typed donors, approximately 80 million of them, were held in an early data release. Whole-study results and caveats: Later analysis showed most CMV-associated TCR beta chains appearing HLA-restricted. Using a false discovery rate of 0.05, a later analysis showed that some 16,000 TCR beta sequences were associated with HLA alleles.

PCR amplification relied on 60 Vbeta primers (plus 13 Jbeta primers). The assay was immunoSEQ multiplex PCR, and TCRdb's table has in-frame clones only and misses some. The sample consists of under 200,000 clones, approximately 88% of them appearing once. The chain is built from TRBV2 and TRBJ1-1, with unresolved D. This TCR derives from a man aged 30 to 39 in good health and CMV-seronegative. Source material: PBMCs. The chain's CDR3 is CASMRGLNTEAFF. In DNA, the CDR3 is TGTGCCAGCATGAGAGGCCTGAACACTGAAGCTTTCTTT.